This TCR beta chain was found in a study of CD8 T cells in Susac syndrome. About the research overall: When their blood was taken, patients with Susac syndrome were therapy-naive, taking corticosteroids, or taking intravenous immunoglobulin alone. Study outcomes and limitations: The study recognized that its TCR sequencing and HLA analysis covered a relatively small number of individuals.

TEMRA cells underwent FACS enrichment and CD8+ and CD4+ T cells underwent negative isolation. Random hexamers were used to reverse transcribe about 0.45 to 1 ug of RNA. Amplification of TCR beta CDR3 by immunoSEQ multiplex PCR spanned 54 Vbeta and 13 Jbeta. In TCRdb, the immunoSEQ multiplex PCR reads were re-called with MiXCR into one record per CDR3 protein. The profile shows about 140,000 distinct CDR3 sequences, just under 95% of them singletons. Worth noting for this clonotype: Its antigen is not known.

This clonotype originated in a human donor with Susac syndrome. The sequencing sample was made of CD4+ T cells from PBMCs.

The CDR3 nucleotides read TGCAGTGCTAGCCCGGACAACACCGGGGAGCTGTTTTTT. Protein: CSASPDNTGELFF. V and J are TRBV20-1 and TRBJ2-2; D is unresolved. The CDR3 is 13 amino acids. From germline, CDR1 is DFQATT and CDR2 SNEGSKA (reference sequence). The V and J ends lost 3 bases and 2 bases respectively, with 7 bases between them.